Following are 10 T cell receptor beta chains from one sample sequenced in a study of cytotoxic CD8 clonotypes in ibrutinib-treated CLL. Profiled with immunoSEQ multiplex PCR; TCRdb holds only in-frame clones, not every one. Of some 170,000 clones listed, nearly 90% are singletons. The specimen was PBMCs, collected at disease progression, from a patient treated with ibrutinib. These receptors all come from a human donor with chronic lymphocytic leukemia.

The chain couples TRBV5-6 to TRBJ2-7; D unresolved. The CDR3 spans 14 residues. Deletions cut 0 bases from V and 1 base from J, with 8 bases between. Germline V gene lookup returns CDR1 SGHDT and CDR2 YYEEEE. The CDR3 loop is CASSLVGYSYEQYF. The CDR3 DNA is TGTGCCAGCAGCTTGGTAGGCTATTCCTACGAGCAGTACTTC.

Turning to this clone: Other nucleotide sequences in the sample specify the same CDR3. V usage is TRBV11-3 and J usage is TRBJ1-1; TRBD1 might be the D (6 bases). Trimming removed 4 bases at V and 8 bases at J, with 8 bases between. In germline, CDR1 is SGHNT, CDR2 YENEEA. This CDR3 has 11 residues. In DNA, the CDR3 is TGTGCCAGCAGCTCCGGGACAGAAGCTTTCTTT. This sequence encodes CASSSGTEAFF.

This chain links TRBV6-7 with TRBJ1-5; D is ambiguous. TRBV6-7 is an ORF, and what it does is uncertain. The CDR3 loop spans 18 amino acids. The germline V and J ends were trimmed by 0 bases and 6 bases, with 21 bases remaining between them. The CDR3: CASSYSTAWVQRPQPQHF. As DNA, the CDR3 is TGTGCCAGCAGTTACTCTACTGCTTGGGTCCAACGTCCTCAGCCCCAGCATTTT.

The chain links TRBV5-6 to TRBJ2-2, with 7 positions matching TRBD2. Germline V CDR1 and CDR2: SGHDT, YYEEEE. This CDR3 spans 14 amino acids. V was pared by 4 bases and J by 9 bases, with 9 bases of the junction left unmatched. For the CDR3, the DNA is TGTGCCAGCAGCGCCGCGGGGGAGAGACGGGAGCTGTTTTTT. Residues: CASSAAGERRELFF.

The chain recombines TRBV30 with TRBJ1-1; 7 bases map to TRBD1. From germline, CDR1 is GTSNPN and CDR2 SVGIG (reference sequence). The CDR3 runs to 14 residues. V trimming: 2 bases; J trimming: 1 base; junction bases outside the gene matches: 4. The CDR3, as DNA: TGTGCCTGGAGTCCGGACAGGTCGAACACTGAAGCTTTCTTT. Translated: CAWSPDRSNTEAFF.

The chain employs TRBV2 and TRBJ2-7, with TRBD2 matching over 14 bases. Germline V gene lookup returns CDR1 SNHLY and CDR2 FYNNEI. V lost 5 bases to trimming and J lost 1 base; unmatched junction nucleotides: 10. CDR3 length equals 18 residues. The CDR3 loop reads CASSPGLAGVLGSYEQYF. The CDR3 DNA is TGTGCCAGCAGTCCGGGACTAGCGGGAGTATTGGGATCCTACGAGCAGTACTTC.

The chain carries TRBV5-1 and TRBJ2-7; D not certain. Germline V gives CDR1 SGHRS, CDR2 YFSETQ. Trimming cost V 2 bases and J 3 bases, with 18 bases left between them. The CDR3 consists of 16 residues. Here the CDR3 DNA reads TGCGCCAGCAGCTTAAATATGGCGTGGACCCACTACGAGCAGTACTTC. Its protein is CASSLNMAWTHYEQYF.

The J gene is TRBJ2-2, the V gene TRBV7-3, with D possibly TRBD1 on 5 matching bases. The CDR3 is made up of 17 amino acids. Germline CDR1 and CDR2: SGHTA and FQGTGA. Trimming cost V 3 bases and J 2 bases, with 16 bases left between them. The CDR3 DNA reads TGTGCCAGCAGCTTGGGGCTGGACCCGATTAACACCGGGGAGCTGTTTTTT. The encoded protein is CASSLGLDPINTGELFF.

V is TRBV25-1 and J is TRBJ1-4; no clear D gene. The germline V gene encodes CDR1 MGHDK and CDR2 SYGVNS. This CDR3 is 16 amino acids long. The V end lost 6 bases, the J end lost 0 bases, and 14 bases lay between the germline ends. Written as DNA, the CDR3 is TGTGCCAGCAGAAGTCCACAGATTGCAACTAATGAAAAACTGTTTTTT. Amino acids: CASRSPQIATNEKLFF.

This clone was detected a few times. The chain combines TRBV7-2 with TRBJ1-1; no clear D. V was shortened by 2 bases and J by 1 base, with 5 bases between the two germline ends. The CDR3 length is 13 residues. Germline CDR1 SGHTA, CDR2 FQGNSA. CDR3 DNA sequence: TGTGCCAGCAGCTTACGGGGGAACACTGAAGCTTTCTTT. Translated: CASSLRGNTEAFF. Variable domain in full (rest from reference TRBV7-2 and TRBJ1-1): GAGVSQSPSNKVTEKGKDVELRCDPISGHTALYWYRQSLGQGLEFLIYFQGNSAPDKSGLPSDRFSAERTGGSVSTLTIQRTQQEDSAVYLCASSLRGNTEAFFGQGTRLTVV.